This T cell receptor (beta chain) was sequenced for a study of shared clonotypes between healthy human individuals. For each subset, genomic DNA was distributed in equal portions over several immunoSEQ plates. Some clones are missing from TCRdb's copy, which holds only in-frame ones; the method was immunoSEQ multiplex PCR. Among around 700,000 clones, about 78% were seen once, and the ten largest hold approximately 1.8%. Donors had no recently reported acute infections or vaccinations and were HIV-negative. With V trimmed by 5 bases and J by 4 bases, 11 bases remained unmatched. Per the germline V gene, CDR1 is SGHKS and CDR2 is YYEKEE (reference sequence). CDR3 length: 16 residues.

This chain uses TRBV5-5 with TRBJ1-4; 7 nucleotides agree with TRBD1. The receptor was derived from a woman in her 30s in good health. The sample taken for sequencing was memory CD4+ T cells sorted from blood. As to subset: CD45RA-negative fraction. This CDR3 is CASSQGPGTVNEKLFF. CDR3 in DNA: TGTGCCAGCAGTCAAGGCCCTGGGACAGTTAATGAAAAACTGTTTTTT.